The 19 T cell receptor beta chains in this list originate from one sample, sequenced in a study of cytomegalovirus exposure and HLA in healthy donors. It was with 60 Vbeta and 13 Jbeta primers that the PCR ran. Some clones are missing from TCRdb's copy, which holds only in-frame ones; the method was immunoSEQ multiplex PCR. Among under 150,000 clones listed, around three quarters were seen once. Sequencing was done on a sample of PBMCs. Receptor source: a man aged 40-50 years in good health and CMV-seropositive.

The chain employs TRBV19 and TRBJ1-2; a possible D gene is TRBD1 (5 bases). Germline-derived CDR1 and CDR2 are LNHDA and SQIVND (reference sequence). The ends were cut back, 7 bases at V and 5 bases at J, with 14 bases in the middle. CDR3 length: 13 amino acids. In nucleotides, the CDR3 is TGTGCCAGTAACACAGGTGATAGGTATGGCTACACCTTC. It encodes CASNTGDRYGYTF.

This sequence joins TRBV27 and TRBJ1-2, with D maybe TRBD1 (6 bases). This CDR3 region has 15 residues. Trimming removed 5 bases from V and 8 bases from J, with 21 bases in between. Germline assignment: CDR1 MNHEY and CDR2 SMNVEV (reference sequence). The CDR3 DNA sequence: TGTGCCAGCAGTCCCCCCGGTTGGGCCGACAGGGGCTACACCTTC. Translating gives CASSPPGWADRGYTF.

The J gene is TRBJ2-7, the V gene TRBV6-5, with a possible D match to TRBD1 (5 bases). This CDR3 has 13 amino acids. V was cut by 2 bases and J by 6 bases, with 11 bases left in between. The V gene's germline CDR1 is MNHEY and CDR2 SVGAGI. The CDR3 is CASSYRGLGEQYF. The CDR3 region has the DNA TGTGCCAGCAGTTACAGGGGCCTCGGCGAGCAGTACTTC.

A remark on this clone: The sample holds other DNA sequences that translate to the same CDR3. The CDR3 sequence is CASSLGQGDTEAFF. In DNA form, the CDR3 reads TGTGCCAGCAGCCTAGGACAGGGTGACACTGAAGCTTTCTTT. The rearrangement links TRBV7-9 to TRBJ1-1, with 8 bases matching TRBD1. The germline V gene encodes CDR1 SEHNR and CDR2 FQNEAQ (reference sequence). V lost 5 bases and J lost 3; bases outside the gene matches: 5. This CDR3 has 14 residues.

The chain is built from TRBV29-1 and TRBJ2-5; a weak D match, TRBD2 (5 bases). The CDR3 is made up of 11 amino acids. Deletions cut 4 bases from V and 3 bases from J, with 6 bases between. CDR1 is SQVTM, CDR2 ANQGSEA, per germline. The CDR3 DNA is TGCAGCGTTGTGAGGGAAGAGACCCAGTACTTC. Amino acid sequence: CSVVREETQYF.

Comments on this clone: One end of the junction does not line up with germline, which may come from a read error. The chain recombines TRBV6-6 with TRBJ2-7, with 9 bases aligning to TRBD1. Germline CDR1 and CDR2: MNHNY and SVGAGI (reference sequence). This CDR3 spans 14 amino acids. The CDR3: CASSGTGNSYEQYF. Written as DNA, the CDR3 is TGTGCCAGCAGCGGGACAGGGAACTCCTACGAGCAGTACTTT.

The V call is TRBV7-6, the J call TRBJ2-7; D perhaps matches TRBD1 (5 bases). CDR1 and CDR2 from the germline V gene are SGHVS and FNYEAQ. The CDR3 has 13 amino acids. Trimming shortened V by 3 bases and J by 3 bases, and 9 bases separated the two germline ends. CDR3 region: CASSFGRDYEQYF. The CDR3 DNA follows: TGTGCCAGCAGCTTTGGCAGGGACTACGAGCAGTACTTC.

Concerning this clone: This sample also contains other DNA sequences that code for the same CDR3. The chain joins TRBV18 to TRBJ1-5; no clear D gene. The CDR3 sequence is 14 residues long. V gave up 6 bases and J gave up 2 bases, with 11 bases separating them. Germline assignment: CDR1 KGHSH and CDR2 LQKENI. DNA of the CDR3: TGTGCCAGCTCCCCCGCGGGTGGCAATCAGCCCCAGCATTTT. Its protein product is CASSPAGGNQPQHF.

The chain employs TRBV7-2 and TRBJ2-5; D call uncertain. This CDR3 has 11 residues. Trimming removed 5 bases from V and 5 bases from J, with 6 bases in between. Germline CDR1 reads SGHTA; CDR2 reads FQGNSA. The CDR3 region is CASSLSETQYF. The CDR3 nucleotides read TGTGCCAGCAGCCTAAGCGAGACCCAGTACTTC.

The chain combines TRBV13 with TRBJ2-3; 13 bases map to TRBD2. V gave up 4 bases and J gave up 7 bases; unmatched junction bases: 5. This CDR3 is built from 15 residues. Germline V lookup: CDR1 PRHDT, CDR2 FYEKMQ (reference sequence). The CDR3, as DNA: TGTGCCAGCAGCTCCGGACTAGCGGGGGCCTATACGCAGTATTTT. It specifies CASSSGLAGAYTQYF.

The gene calls are TRBV4-1 and TRBJ1-2; the match to TRBD1 covers 7 bases. Germline CDR1 and CDR2: MGHRA and YSYEKL. The CDR3 extends over 16 amino acids. V was pared by 2 bases and J by 0 bases, with 6 bases of the junction left unmatched. Here the CDR3 DNA reads TGCGCCAGCAGCCAACCGGACAGGTTAGCTAACTATGGCTACACCTTC. Translated, it gives CASSQPDRLANYGYTF.

The chain has TRBV6-5 and TRBJ1-5; possibly TRBD1 for D (5 bases). The V end lost 4 bases, the J end lost 7 bases, and 17 bases lay between the germline ends. The CDR3 loop spans 15 amino acids. Germline CDR1 is MNHEY and CDR2 is SVGAGI. Here the CDR3 DNA reads TGTGCCAGCAGTTCTGGTGGAGGGGTTCGGCAGCCCCAGCATTTT. It is translated as CASSSGGGVRQPQHF.

This clone has more than one count but fewer than ten. The V gene is TRBV2, the J gene TRBJ1-1; 10 bases are a match to TRBD1. This CDR3 spans 13 amino acids. V shed 6 bases, J shed 4 bases, and the junction held 2 bases outside the gene matches. The germline gives CDR1 SNHLY, CDR2 FYNNEI. CDR3 bases: TGTGCCAGCAGCCGGGACAGGGGCACTGAAGCTTTCTTT. Translating it yields CASSRDRGTEAFF.

The CDR3, as DNA: TGTGCCAGCAGTCCCGACCCATTACCGGGGGAGCAGTACTTC. This codes for CASSPDPLPGEQYF. The chain employs TRBV2 and TRBJ2-7, with D possibly matching TRBD2 (5 bases). V lost 5 bases and J 7 bases, leaving 18 bases between the germline ends. CDR1 SNHLY and CDR2 FYNNEI come from the germline V gene. The CDR3 sequence is 14 residues long.

The V gene is TRBV6-1, the J gene TRBJ2-7; no clear D. The ends were cut back, 3 bases at V and 5 bases at J, with 8 bases in the middle. Germline CDR1 is MNHNS and CDR2 is SASEGT. This CDR3 has 12 amino acids. This chain's CDR3 is CASSDRHDEQYF. In nucleotides, the CDR3 is TGTGCCAGCAGTGATCGACACGACGAGCAGTACTTC.

The chain has TRBV28 and TRBJ1-5; D is unclear. Between the trimmed V and J ends, which lost 7 bases and 5 bases, there was a span of 18 bases. Germline CDR1 and CDR2: MDHEN and SYDVKM. The CDR3 has 15 amino acids. In nucleotides, the CDR3 is TGTGCCAGCAAAGAGGTGGGGAGGGCGGATCAGCCCCAGCATTTT. Translating gives CASKEVGRADQPQHF.

The rearrangement joins TRBV19 to TRBJ2-6; no clear D gene. V was trimmed by 4 bases and J by 0 bases, leaving 10 bases between them. Germline CDR1 LNHDA, CDR2 SQIVND (reference sequence). This CDR3 region has 16 residues. CDR3: CASSTPPISGANVLTF. The CDR3 DNA follows: TGTGCCAGTAGTACGCCTCCTATCTCTGGGGCCAACGTCCTGACTTTC.

V usage is TRBV5-1 and J usage is TRBJ2-7, with 9 bases fitting TRBD2. CDR3 length: 16 amino acids. V gave up 0 bases and J gave up 4 bases; unmatched junction bases: 8. Germline loops: CDR1 SGHRS, CDR2 YFSETQ. CDR3: CASSLEGTSRFYEQYF. In DNA form, the CDR3 reads TGCGCCAGCAGCTTGGAGGGGACTAGCCGGTTTTACGAGCAGTACTTC.

This clone was seen more than once but under ten times. V usage is TRBV9 and J usage is TRBJ1-3; TRBD1 agrees at 8 bases. CDR1 SGDLS and CDR2 YYNGEE come from the germline V gene. V gave up 3 bases and J gave up 4 bases; unmatched junction bases: 6. The CDR3 length is 15 residues. CDR3 sequence reads: CASSDRGSIGNTIYF. Here the CDR3 DNA reads TGTGCCAGCAGCGACAGGGGGTCAATCGGAAACACCATATATTTT.